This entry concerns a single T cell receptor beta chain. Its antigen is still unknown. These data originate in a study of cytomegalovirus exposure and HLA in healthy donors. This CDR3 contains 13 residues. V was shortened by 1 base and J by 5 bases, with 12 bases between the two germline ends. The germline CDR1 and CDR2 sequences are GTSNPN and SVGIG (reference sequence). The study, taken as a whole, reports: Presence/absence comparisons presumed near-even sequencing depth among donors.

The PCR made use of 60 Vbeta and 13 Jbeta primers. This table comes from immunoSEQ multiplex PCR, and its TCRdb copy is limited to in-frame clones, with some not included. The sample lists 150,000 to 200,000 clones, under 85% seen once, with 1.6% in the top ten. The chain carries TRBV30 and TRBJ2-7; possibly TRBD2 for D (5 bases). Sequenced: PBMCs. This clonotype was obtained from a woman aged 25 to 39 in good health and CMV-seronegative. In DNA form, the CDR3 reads TGTGCCTGGAGTGCCGGGTCCGGGAACGAGCAGTACTTC. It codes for CAWSAGSGNEQYF.